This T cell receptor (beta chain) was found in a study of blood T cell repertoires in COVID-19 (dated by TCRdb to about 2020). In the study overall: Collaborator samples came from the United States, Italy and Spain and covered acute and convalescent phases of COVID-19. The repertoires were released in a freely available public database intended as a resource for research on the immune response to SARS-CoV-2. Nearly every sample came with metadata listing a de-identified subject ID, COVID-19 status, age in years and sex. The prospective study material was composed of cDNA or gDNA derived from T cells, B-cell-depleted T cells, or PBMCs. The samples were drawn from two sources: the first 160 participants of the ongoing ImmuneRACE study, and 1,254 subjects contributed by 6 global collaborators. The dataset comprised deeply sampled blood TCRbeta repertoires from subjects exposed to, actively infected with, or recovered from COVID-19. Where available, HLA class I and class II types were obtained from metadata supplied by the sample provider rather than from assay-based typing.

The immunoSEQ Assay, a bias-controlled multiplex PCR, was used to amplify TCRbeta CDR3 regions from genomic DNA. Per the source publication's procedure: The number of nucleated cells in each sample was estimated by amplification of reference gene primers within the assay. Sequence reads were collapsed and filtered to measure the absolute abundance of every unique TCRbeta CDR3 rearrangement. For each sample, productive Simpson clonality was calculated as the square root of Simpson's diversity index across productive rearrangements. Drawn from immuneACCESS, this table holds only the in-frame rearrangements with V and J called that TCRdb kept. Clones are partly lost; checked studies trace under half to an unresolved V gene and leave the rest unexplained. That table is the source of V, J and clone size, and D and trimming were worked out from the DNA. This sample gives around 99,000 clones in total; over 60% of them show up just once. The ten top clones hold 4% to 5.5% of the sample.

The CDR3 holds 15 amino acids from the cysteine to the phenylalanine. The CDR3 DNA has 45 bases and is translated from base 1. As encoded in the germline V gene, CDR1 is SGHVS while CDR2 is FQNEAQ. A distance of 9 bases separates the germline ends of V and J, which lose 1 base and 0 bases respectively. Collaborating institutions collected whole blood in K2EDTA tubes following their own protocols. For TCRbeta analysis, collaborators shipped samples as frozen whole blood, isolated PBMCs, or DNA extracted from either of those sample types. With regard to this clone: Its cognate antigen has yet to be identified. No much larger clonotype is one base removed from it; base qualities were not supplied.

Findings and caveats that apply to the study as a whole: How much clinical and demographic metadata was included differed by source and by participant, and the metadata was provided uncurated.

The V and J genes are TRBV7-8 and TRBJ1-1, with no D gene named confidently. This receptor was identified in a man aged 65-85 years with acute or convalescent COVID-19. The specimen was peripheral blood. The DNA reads TGTGCCAGCAGCTTAGTGCTGGAGCTGAACACTGAAGCTTTCTTT. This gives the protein CASSLVLELNTEAFF.